What follows are 25 T cell receptor beta chains derived from one specimen sequenced in a study of Graves' ophthalmopathy and Graves' hyperthyroidism. For repertoire sequencing, the TCR beta CDR3 regions were amplified from RNA transcripts. A first-round RT-PCR used HTBI primers, followed by a second-round multiplex PCR. TCRdb passed the multiplex PCR reads through MiXCR, listing each CDR3 protein once. The sample holds 1 million to 1.3 million distinct CDR3 sequences, about two fifths seen once. The source material was peripheral blood or thyroid tissue (not recorded which). These receptors originate from an adult man with Graves' hyperthyroidism.

Remarks on this clonotype: A read error may produce the germline difference seen at one junction end. The chain recombines TRBV2 with TRBJ2-2; weak D call: TRBD2 (5 bases). Per germline, CDR1 SNHLY and CDR2 FYNNEI. The CDR3 totals 15 residues. CDR3 in DNA: TGTGCCAGCAGTCAGTTCAGGACGAACACCGGGGAGCTGTACTTC. Translation: CASSQFRTNTGELYF. Filled out from reference TRBV2 and TRBJ2-2, the complete variable domain reads EPEVTQTPSHQVTQMGQEVILRCVPISNHLYFYWYRQILGQKVEFLVSFYNNEISEKSEIFDDQFSVERPDGSNFTLKIRSTKLEDSAMYFCASSQFRTNTGELYFGEGSRLTVL.

The sample holds many counts of this clonotype. The J gene is TRBJ2-7, the V gene TRBV5-1, with 9 nucleotides matching TRBD1. Germline V gives CDR1 SGHRS, CDR2 YFSETQ. Germline trimming cut 3 bases from V and 4 bases from J; bases unmatched to any gene: 8. The CDR3 is 15 residues long. The CDR3: CASSSLPGQGYEQYF. CDR3 DNA: TGCGCCAGCAGCTCCCTTCCGGGACAGGGTTACGAGCAGTACTTC.

In regard to this clonotype: A single base separates this from a much larger clone, so it may be a read error. The V gene is TRBV12-3 or TRBV12-4, the J gene TRBJ1-2; D is undetermined. The CDR3 totals 15 residues. Trimming took 7 bases from V and 7 from J, leaving 22 bases between them. CDR3 nucleotides: TGTGCCAGCATCACCCGGGCAGTCCCTGTCTCTGGCTACACCTTC. Its translation is CASITRAVPVSGYTF.

This clonotype has more than one count but fewer than ten. The V call is TRBV7-2, the J call TRBJ1-2; unclear D gene. The length of the CDR3 is 13 residues. Trimming removed 4 bases from V and 6 bases from J, with 12 bases in between. Germline V gene data show CDR1 as SGHTA and CDR2 as FQGNSA. Written as DNA, the CDR3 is TGTGCCAGCAGCTCATCCATTCCCCATGGCTACACCTTC. It is translated as CASSSSIPHGYTF. Full variable domain (missing parts from reference TRBV7-2 and TRBJ1-2): GAGVSQSPSNKVTEKGKDVELRCDPISGHTALYWYRQSLGQGLEFLIYFQGNSAPDKSGLPSDRFSAERTGGSVSTLTIQRTQQEDSAVYLCASSSSIPHGYTFGSGTRLTVV.

This sequence joins TRBV7-8 and TRBJ2-5; D possibly corresponds to TRBD2 (6 bases). Germline V gene data show CDR1 as SGHVS and CDR2 as FQNEAQ. V was clipped by 10 bases and J by 11 bases, with 26 bases between them. The CDR3 contains 14 residues. CDR3 region: CAIRPPGANNEQYF. The CDR3 nucleotides read TGTGCCATCAGGCCCCCGGGAGCAAACAATGAGCAGTACTTC.

Of note for this clonotype: This may come from a read error, since a much larger clone is one base off. The CDR3 loop is CASSFDPTYGQYF. CDR3 DNA sequence: TGTGCCAGCAGCTTTGACCCAACTTACGGGCAGTACTTC. This chain links TRBV7-2 with TRBJ2-7; D is uncertain. The germline CDR1 and CDR2 sequences are SGHTA and FQGNSA. CDR3 length: 13 residues.

This clonotype was found a few times. V and J are TRBV19 and TRBJ1-1; D is ambiguous. CDR1 LNHDA and CDR2 SQIVND come from the germline V gene (reference sequence). V lost 10 bases and J lost 3, with 9 bases in between. The CDR3 totals 11 residues. CDR3 residues: CAKYTDTEAFF. The CDR3 coding sequence is TGTGCCAAGTACACCGACACTGAAGCTTTCTTT.

In this sample, this clonotype turned up many times. The chain uses TRBV12-3 or TRBV12-4 and TRBJ2-7; 9 nucleotides agree with TRBD1. This CDR3 is 15 amino acids long. The J segment lost 3 bases and the V segment lost 5 bases, leaving 8 bases of the junction unmatched. The CDR3 spells CASSRAGTGNYEQYF. The CDR3 bases are TGTGCCAGCAGTCGAGCGGGGACAGGGAACTACGAGCAGTACTTC.

The chain uses TRBV9 and TRBJ2-5; 7 bases are shared with TRBD2. This CDR3 is built from 15 residues. V dropped 4 bases and J dropped 5; count of bases not matched to a gene: 11. Looked up from germline, CDR1 is SGDLS and CDR2 is YYNGEE. CDR3: CASSQDRAGVETQYF. The CDR3 bases are TGTGCCAGCAGCCAAGATCGGGCGGGAGTGGAGACCCAGTACTTC.

The chain employs TRBV10-3 and TRBJ2-6; 9 bases line up with TRBD1. Germline loops: CDR1 ENHRY, CDR2 SYGVKD. This CDR3 is 18 amino acids long. V shed 6 bases and J 0 bases; nucleotides not matched to a gene: 9. The CDR3 reads CAIRETGGGVSGANVLTF. The CDR3 nucleotides are TGTGCCATCAGGGAGACAGGGGGGGGGGTCTCTGGGGCCAACGTCCTGACTTTC.

This clonotype was seen many times. The chain employs TRBV9 and TRBJ1-2, with 7 bases identical to TRBD1. CDR1 and CDR2 from the germline V gene are SGDLS and YYNGEE. Germline trimming cut 3 bases from V and 6 bases from J; bases unmatched to any gene: 8. CDR3 length: 14 amino acids. This CDR3 is CASSAATGTDGYTF. The CDR3, as DNA: TGTGCCAGCAGCGCCGCCACCGGGACAGATGGCTACACCTTC.

This clonotype was seen more than once but under ten times. V is TRBV9 and J is TRBJ2-7; D is ambiguous. Germline values: CDR1 SGDLS, CDR2 YYNGEE. This CDR3 spans 14 amino acids. Trimming removed 4 bases from V and 0 bases from J, with 11 bases in between. The chain's CDR3 is CASSPRAYSYEQYF. The CDR3 coding sequence is TGTGCCAGCAGCCCTCGGGCCTACTCCTACGAGCAGTACTTC.

About this clonotype: A much larger clone lies one base from this, so it may be a read error. The V and J genes are TRBV3-1 and TRBJ1-2; D is uncertain. This CDR3 spans 12 amino acids. Trimming pared 4 bases from V and 8 bases from J, leaving 11 bases between. In germline, CDR1 is LGHDT, CDR2 YNNKEL (reference sequence). The CDR3 protein is CASSPLTDGYTF. CDR3 sequence (DNA): TGTGCCAGCAGCCCACTGACCGACGGCTACACCTTC.

For this clonotype: This may stem from a read error, because a much larger clone lies one nucleotide away. The genes are TRBV20-1 and TRBJ2-5, with 9 nucleotides matching TRBD1. V lost 6 bases, J lost 3 bases, and 8 bases stayed unmatched. The CDR3 covers 14 residues. The germline gives CDR1 DFQATT, CDR2 SNEGSKA (reference sequence). Here the CDR3 reads CSADAGQGKETQYF. Here the CDR3 DNA reads TGCAGTGCGGACGCGGGACAGGGCAAAGAGACCCAGTACTTC.

The V and J genes are TRBV5-4 and TRBJ2-5; TRBD2 matches at 7 bases. Germline V gene sequence: CDR1 SGHNT, CDR2 YYREEE (reference sequence). The length of the CDR3 is 15 residues. The J segment lost 3 bases and the V segment lost 0 bases, leaving 5 bases of the junction unmatched. CDR3 region: CASSLAVGREETQYF. Here the CDR3 DNA reads TGTGCCAGCAGCTTGGCGGTGGGGAGGGAAGAGACCCAGTACTTC.

This clonotype was seen at least ten times. The chain joins TRBV7-9 to TRBJ2-7; the D gene is possibly TRBD1 (6 bases). The CDR3 runs 13 residues. Germline assignment: CDR1 SEHNR and CDR2 FQNEAQ (reference sequence). V gave up 5 bases and J gave up 3 bases, with 11 bases separating them. The CDR3 DNA follows: TGTGCCAGCAGCACGCGGACAGACTACGAGCAGTACTTC. It codes for CASSTRTDYEQYF.

This clonotype was observed a handful of times. V usage is TRBV5-6 and J usage is TRBJ1-2; the match to TRBD1 covers 7 bases. Trimming at V came to 6 bases and at J to 7 bases, leaving 12 bases not matched to a gene. The V gene's germline CDR1 is SGHDT and CDR2 YYEEEE. CDR3 length: 14 residues. CDR3 bases: TGTGCCAGCAACCTACAGGGGCCGCCCGGTGGCTACACCTTC. Protein sequence: CASNLQGPPGGYTF.

The chain employs TRBV2 and TRBJ2-5, with a weak D call TRBD1 (5 bases). The CDR3 extends over 13 amino acids. CDR1 SNHLY and CDR2 FYNNEI come from the germline V gene. The V end lost 7 bases, the J end lost 4 bases, and 13 bases lay between the germline ends. The CDR3 here is CASNKGLGETQYF. Written as DNA, the CDR3 is TGTGCCAGCAACAAGGGGCTAGGAGAGACCCAGTACTTC.

V is TRBV2 and J is TRBJ2-2, with TRBD2 matching over 7 bases. Germline V gene sequence: CDR1 SNHLY, CDR2 FYNNEI. The CDR3 totals 13 residues. Trimming at V came to 10 bases and at J to 4 bases, leaving 6 bases not matched to a gene. CDR3 protein: CANRGSFTGELFF. The DNA for the CDR3 is TGTGCCAATCGCGGGAGCTTCACCGGGGAGCTGTTTTTT. Full variable domain (rest looked up from reference TRBV2 and TRBJ2-2): EPEVTQTPSHQVTQMGQEVILRCVPISNHLYFYWYRQILGQKVEFLVSFYNNEISEKSEIFDDQFSVERPDGSNFTLKIRSTKLEDSAMYFCANRGSFTGELFFGEGSRLTVL.

This clonotype has a count of ten or more. V gene TRBV4-1 combines with J gene TRBJ1-2; D unclear. The CDR3 runs to 14 residues. Germline lookup yields CDR1 MGHRA and CDR2 YSYEKL. The germline V and J ends were trimmed by 3 bases and 0 bases, with 8 bases remaining between them. CDR3 nucleotide sequence: TGCGCCAGCAGCCATGAAGGGACTAACTATGGCTACACCTTC. Its protein is CASSHEGTNYGYTF.

This clonotype was picked up many times. V is TRBV5-1 and J is TRBJ1-5; D is unresolved. The CDR3 is made up of 15 amino acids. V lost 0 bases, J lost 0 bases, and 7 bases lay in between. Per germline, CDR1 SGHRS and CDR2 YFSETQ. DNA for the CDR3: TGCGCCAGCAGCTTGGAACCGGCTAGCAATCAGCCCCAGCATTTT. It yields the protein CASSLEPASNQPQHF.

As concerns this clonotype: One end of the junction is discordant with germline, which a read error may explain. The rearrangement links TRBV11-2 to TRBJ2-7; 7 bases line up with TRBD1. Germline CDR1 reads SGHAT; CDR2 reads FQNNGV. This CDR3 is 15 amino acids long. The CDR3 nucleotides read TGCGCCAGCAGCTTGTCCCCCACAGGGGCCTACGAGCAGTACTTC. Its translation: CASSLSPTGAYEQYF.

About this clonotype itself: A single base separates this from a much larger clone, so it may be a read error. The chain is built from TRBV7-8 and TRBJ2-7; TRBD1 might be the D (6 bases). CDR1 and CDR2 from the germline V gene are SGHVS and FQNEAQ. The CDR3 is 13 amino acids. The V and J ends lost 5 bases and 6 bases respectively, with 14 bases between them. The CDR3 reads CASSLGQHCEQYF. The CDR3 nucleotides are TGTGCCAGCAGCCTAGGACAGCACTGCGAGCAGTACTTC.

This clonotype showed up just a few times. The chain employs TRBV6-2 or TRBV6-3 and TRBJ1-5; D is ambiguous. Germline V gives CDR1 MNHEY, CDR2 SVGEGT. There are 13 residues in the CDR3. Trimming left V 6 bases short and J 2 bases short, with 8 bases between. CDR3 loop: CASRDFRNQPQHF. The CDR3 nucleotides are TGTGCCAGCAGAGATTTTCGCAATCAGCCCCAGCATTTT.

Ten or more counts support this clonotype. The J gene is TRBJ1-3, the V gene TRBV20-1, with D perhaps TRBD1 (5 bases). The ends were cut back, 3 bases at V and 0 bases at J, with 15 bases in the middle. The CDR3 consists of 16 residues. Germline V gives CDR1 DFQATT, CDR2 SNEGSKA (reference sequence). CDR3 DNA sequence: TGCAGTGCTAGGCGCGCCGGGACGGACTCTGGAAACACCATATATTTT. Its protein is CSARRAGTDSGNTIYF.